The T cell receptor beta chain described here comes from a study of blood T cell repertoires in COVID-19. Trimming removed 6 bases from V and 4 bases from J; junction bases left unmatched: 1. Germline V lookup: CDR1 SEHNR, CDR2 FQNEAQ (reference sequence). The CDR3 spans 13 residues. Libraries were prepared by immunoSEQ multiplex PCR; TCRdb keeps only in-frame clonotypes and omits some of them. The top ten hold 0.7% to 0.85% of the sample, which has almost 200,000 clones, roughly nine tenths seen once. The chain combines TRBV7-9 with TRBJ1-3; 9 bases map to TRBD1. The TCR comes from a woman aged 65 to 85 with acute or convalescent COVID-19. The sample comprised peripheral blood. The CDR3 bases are TGTGCCAGCAGAGGGACAGGGGGAAACACCATATATTTT. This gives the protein CASRGTGGNTIYF.